This record concerns one TCR beta chain sequence. This may be a read error: a much more frequent sequence differs by one nucleotide. This CDR3 has 13 amino acids. V lost 6 bases, J lost 6 bases, and 17 bases lay in between. Germline values: CDR1 DFQATT, CDR2 SNEGSKA (reference sequence). Using its own MiXCR run on the 5' RACE reads, TCRdb lists one record per CDR3 protein. This table has 60,000 to 70,000 distinct CDR3 sequences, about 6% appearing once. The sample originates from a study of early T cells in non-severe SARS-CoV-2 infection. This TCR came from an adult who was a healthcare worker with PCR-confirmed SARS-CoV-2 infection or an uninfected control (not recorded which). This specimen was whole blood, taken at baseline. The chain combines TRBV20-1 with TRBJ1-1, with unresolved D. CDR3 loop: CSAAPPGVAEAFF. For the CDR3, the DNA is TGCAGTGCCGCTCCCCCTGGGGTAGCTGAAGCTTTCTTT.